The rows below give T cell receptor beta chains drawn from one sample of a study of long-term antiretroviral therapy in people with HIV. Measured with immunoSEQ multiplex PCR; TCRdb has only the in-frame clones, and not every one. This sample has 15,000 to 20,000 clones, with 75% to 85% found just once. Material: unsorted PBMCs, obtained 0.3 years before starting antiretroviral therapy. The receptors were sampled from a man between 45 and 60 years old with HIV. Each CDR3 is given with its conserved first and last residue. The D gene is left open where the match is weak. Rows may omit the clone size; those that give it use once, few, many or a size class.

v_gene	abundance	d_gene	j_gene	CDR3aa	CDR3nt
TRBV5-1	-	TRBD1	TRBJ2-7	CASSLRTGVGEQYF	TGCGCCAGCAGCTTGCGGACAGGGGTGGGCGAGCAGTACTTC
TRBV15	-	-	TRBJ1-5	CATSRDPDSNQPQHF	TGTGCCACCAGCAGAGATCCAGATAGCAATCAGCCCCAGCATTTT
TRBV18	-	-	TRBJ1-3	CASSPPPLSGNTIYF	TGTGCCAGCTCACCACCACCCCTCTCTGGAAACACCATATATTTT
TRBV18	-	-	TRBJ2-4	CASSSSGALKVQYF	TGTGCCAGCTCATCGAGTGGGGCCCTAAAGGTTCAGTACTTC
TRBV7-2	-	-	TRBJ1-1	CASSLGWDGGTEAFF	TGTGCCAGCAGCTTAGGGTGGGACGGTGGGACTGAAGCTTTCTTT
TRBV27	-	TRBD2	TRBJ2-1	CASSLLAGGQLNEQFF	TGTGCCAGCAGTTTATTAGCGGGAGGGCAATTGAATGAGCAGTTCTTC
TRBV7-9	few	TRBD1	TRBJ2-7	CASSLGIWDRRVDEQYF	TGTGCCAGCAGCTTAGGAATATGGGACAGGAGGGTCGACGAGCAGTACTTC
TRBV6-5	-	-	TRBJ2-1	CASSYSSQGEQFF	TGTGCCAGCAGTTACTCGAGCCAGGGGGAGCAGTTCTTC
TRBV7-3	-	-	TRBJ2-1	CASSLTENNEQFF	TGTGCCAGCAGCTTAACCGAAAACAATGAGCAGTTCTTC
TRBV15	-	-	TRBJ2-5	CATSPLGVSETQYF	TGTGCCACCAGCCCCCTTGGGGTTTCAGAGACCCAGTACTTC
TRBV29-1	-	-	TRBJ2-1	CSVVRGNEQFF	TGCAGCGTTGTTCGCGGGAATGAGCAGTTCTTC
TRBV6-1	-	-	TRBJ2-7	CASSESERTEQYF	TGTGCCAGCAGTGAAAGCGAGCGGACGGAGCAGTACTTC
TRBV7-2	-	-	TRBJ1-6	CASSSVGSPLHF	TGTGCCAGCAGCTCGGTCGGCTCACCCCTCCACTTT
TRBV19	-	-	TRBJ1-4	CASTLREKLFF	TGTGCCAGTACCTTGCGGGAAAAACTGTTTTTT
TRBV19	-	-	TRBJ1-1	CATTTGMNTEAFF	TGTGCCACTACGACTGGAATGAACACTGAAGCTTTCTTT